What follows are 21 T cell receptor beta chains derived from one specimen sequenced in a study of cytomegalovirus exposure and HLA in healthy donors. A multiplex PCR was run with 60 Vbeta primers and 13 Jbeta primers. Sequencing used immunoSEQ multiplex PCR; TCRdb keeps in-frame clones, though not all of them. The data contain some 95,000 clones, under 85% of them singletons. Sample: PBMCs. All receptors derive from a woman in her 40s in good health and CMV-seropositive.

The chain employs TRBV6-1 and TRBJ1-1, with D possibly matching TRBD1 (5 bases). The CDR3 sequence is 14 residues long. The V end lost 6 bases, the J end lost 7 bases, and 18 bases lay between the germline ends. Germline loops: CDR1 MNHNS, CDR2 SASEGT. CDR3 sequence (DNA): TGTGCCAGCAGCACCAATAGGGGCTCAGGTGAAGCTTTCTTT. Protein: CASSTNRGSGEAFF.

V is TRBV9 and J is TRBJ2-2; the match to TRBD2 covers 7 bases. Per germline, CDR1 SGDLS and CDR2 YYNGEE. The CDR3 totals 15 residues. J was trimmed by 1 base and V by 0 bases; bases with no gene match: 0. The CDR3 sequence: CASSVGGGNTGELFF. Here the CDR3 DNA reads TGTGCCAGCAGCGTAGGCGGGGGGAACACCGGGGAGCTGTTTTTT.

J is TRBJ1-2 and V is TRBV6-5; 7 bases are a match to TRBD1. The V gene's germline CDR1 is MNHEY and CDR2 SVGAGI. V lost 0 bases, J lost 4 bases, and 5 bases stayed unmatched. CDR3 size: 15 residues. The CDR3 loop reads CASSYSLGQSYGYTF. CDR3 nucleotides: TGTGCCAGCAGTTACTCTTTGGGACAGAGCTATGGCTACACCTTC.

The chain joins TRBV4-1 to TRBJ1-2, with D possibly being TRBD1 (6 bases). Trimming took 4 bases from V and 5 from J, leaving 17 bases between them. This CDR3 has 15 amino acids. From germline, CDR1 is MGHRA and CDR2 YSYEKL. DNA of the CDR3: TGCGCCAGCAGCCCCGAGGGGGTCAGGATTTATGGCTACACCTTC. Translating gives CASSPEGVRIYGYTF.

This chain joins TRBV10-3 and TRBJ2-7; tentatively, D is TRBD2 (5 bases). This CDR3 comprises 16 residues. Trimming took off 4 bases at V and 0 bases at J, with 16 bases between the two ends. Looked up from germline, CDR1 is ENHRY and CDR2 is SYGVKD. The CDR3 sequence: CAISGGEGTFSYEQYF. CDR3 DNA: TGTGCCATCAGTGGCGGTGAGGGCACTTTCTCCTACGAGCAGTACTTC.

This clone was seen a single time. The chain has TRBV6-5 and TRBJ1-1; 8 bases align to TRBD1. The CDR3 consists of 14 residues. Germline V CDR1 and CDR2: MNHEY, SVGAGI. J was trimmed by 4 bases and V by 6 bases; bases with no gene match: 7. CDR3 in amino acids: CASRLQGDSTEAFF. DNA of the CDR3: TGTGCCAGCAGATTACAGGGGGATAGCACTGAAGCTTTCTTT.

The chain uses TRBV5-4 and TRBJ1-2; 9 nucleotides line up with TRBD1. J was trimmed by 8 bases and V by 4 bases; bases with no gene match: 6. Germline values: CDR1 SGHNT, CDR2 YYREEE (reference sequence). The CDR3 totals 13 residues. The DNA for the CDR3 is TGTGCCAGCAGCGGACAGGGGTTAGGGGGCTACACCTTC. Translated, it gives CASSGQGLGGYTF.

This clone occurred once. The chain uses TRBV11-3 and TRBJ2-7, with D perhaps TRBD1 (5 bases). Germline V gene sequence: CDR1 SGHNT, CDR2 YENEEA. The ends were cut back, 1 base at V and 0 bases at J, with 13 bases in the middle. The CDR3 totals 16 residues. In DNA form, the CDR3 reads TGTGCCAGCAGCTTAGGTCTAGGGGTGAGCTCCTACGAGCAGTACTTC. This codes for CASSLGLGVSSYEQYF.

The chain links TRBV7-8 to TRBJ1-1; 9 nucleotides line up with TRBD1. This CDR3 spans 15 amino acids. Per the germline V gene, CDR1 is SGHVS and CDR2 is FQNEAQ. After removal of 5 bases from V and 6 bases from J, the junction contained 10 bases not matched to a gene. CDR3 in amino acids: CASSLKDRGIAEAFF. The CDR3 bases are TGTGCCAGCAGCCTTAAGGACAGGGGAATCGCTGAAGCTTTCTTT.

V is TRBV19 and J is TRBJ2-5; no clear D. Germline V gene sequence: CDR1 LNHDA, CDR2 SQIVND (reference sequence). Deletions cut 5 bases from V and 4 bases from J, with 5 bases between. The CDR3 runs to 11 residues. The CDR3 spells CASSSRETQYF. In DNA form, the CDR3 reads TGTGCCAGTAGTTCTAGAGAGACCCAGTACTTC. The entire variable domain, with the rest obtained from reference TRBV19 and TRBJ2-5, is as follows: DGGITQSPKYLFRKEGQNVTLSCEQNLNHDAMYWYRQDPGQGLRLIYYSQIVNDFQKGDIAEGYSVSREKKESFPLTVTSAQKNPTAFYLCASSSRETQYFGPGTRLLVL.

The V and J genes are TRBV7-9 and TRBJ2-1; 8 nucleotides line up with TRBD2. V lost 5 bases, J lost 3 bases, and 9 bases stayed unmatched. The CDR3 has 16 amino acids. In germline, CDR1 is SEHNR, CDR2 FQNEAQ (reference sequence). CDR3 residues: CASSRGGGRLYNEQFF. The CDR3 coding sequence is TGTGCCAGCAGCCGGGGGGGCGGGCGGCTCTACAATGAGCAGTTCTTC.

This clone was observed a few times. J is TRBJ1-4 and V is TRBV27, with D unresolved. Trimming left V 6 bases short and J 4 bases short, with 12 bases between. The CDR3 runs 14 residues. Germline V gene sequence: CDR1 MNHEY, CDR2 SMNVEV (reference sequence). The CDR3 DNA sequence: TGTGCCAGCAGCCCCTCGGGAGATAATGAAAAACTGTTTTTT. Amino acid sequence: CASSPSGDNEKLFF.

The rearrangement links TRBV18 to TRBJ2-7; D not certain. CDR1 and CDR2 (germline): KGHSH, LQKENI. The V end was cut by 3 bases, the J end by 3 bases, with 12 bases between. The CDR3 extends over 14 amino acids. The CDR3 DNA is TGTGCCAGCTCACCCTCGCCGAGACTCTACGAGCAGTACTTC. The encoded protein is CASSPSPRLYEQYF.

The chain links TRBV5-1 to TRBJ2-3; D ambiguous. Germline values: CDR1 SGHRS, CDR2 YFSETQ. V was clipped by 1 base and J by 0 bases, with 6 bases between them. CDR3 length: 14 residues. The CDR3 is CASSLSLSTDTQYF. The CDR3 nucleotides read TGCGCCAGCAGCTTGTCCTTGAGCACAGATACGCAGTATTTT.

This rearrangement joins TRBV6-6 to TRBJ2-3; 11 bases match TRBD2. Germline V lookup: CDR1 MNHNY, CDR2 SVGAGI (reference sequence). Losses at the gene ends were 2 bases for V and 6 bases for J; bases not matched to a gene: 7. The CDR3 runs 16 residues. The DNA of the CDR3 is TGTGCCAGCAGTTACGGGTTAGCGGGAGGGGCGGATACGCAGTATTTT. It specifies CASSYGLAGGADTQYF.

The rearrangement uses TRBV5-4 and TRBJ2-4; TRBD1 might be the D (5 bases). Trimming stripped 3 bases from V and 8 bases from J, with 18 bases between. Germline V gene sequence: CDR1 SGHNT, CDR2 YYREEE (reference sequence). This CDR3 has 15 residues. CDR3 DNA sequence: TGTGCCAGCAGCTCGAGGCAGGGTCAACCGGACATTCAGTACTTC. Translating it yields CASSSRQGQPDIQYF.

In regard to this clone: The junction and the germline gene differ at one end; a read error may be behind it. The chain combines TRBV6-5 with TRBJ1-4; 9 bases line up with TRBD1. The CDR3 loop spans 15 amino acids. Germline values: CDR1 MNHEY, CDR2 SVGAGI. Here the CDR3 reads CASSYSIQGAEKLLF. CDR3 coding DNA: TGTGCCAGCAGTTACTCGATACAGGGGGCAGAAAAACTGCTTTTT.

The genes are TRBV6-5 and TRBJ2-7, with D perhaps matching TRBD1 (6 bases). The CDR3 has 15 residues. Germline CDR1 is MNHEY and CDR2 is SVGAGI. Trimming stripped 6 bases from V and 6 bases from J, with 21 bases between. CDR3 loop: CASSPGHRAGREQYF. CDR3 in DNA: TGTGCCAGCAGCCCTGGCCACAGGGCCGGGCGCGAGCAGTACTTC.

The rearrangement uses TRBV30 and TRBJ2-7; 9 bases are a match to TRBD1. V was pared by 3 bases and J by 4 bases, with 7 bases of the junction left unmatched. The CDR3 has 14 residues. Germline V CDR1 and CDR2: GTSNPN, SVGIG (reference sequence). In DNA, the CDR3 is TGTGCCTGGAGCTCCGGGACAGGGAAGTACGAGCAGTACTTC. This codes for CAWSSGTGKYEQYF.

The V gene is TRBV6-5, the J gene TRBJ1-2, with no clear D. The CDR3 has 11 residues. Germline lookup yields CDR1 MNHEY and CDR2 SVGAGI. The V and J ends lost 6 bases and 4 bases respectively, with 6 bases between them. DNA of the CDR3: TGTGCCAGCAGCACACGCTATGGCTACACCTTC. This codes for CASSTRYGYTF.

The chain recombines TRBV7-3 with TRBJ2-1, with 10 bases aligning to TRBD1. The V segment lost 5 bases and the J segment 2 bases; nucleotides outside the gene matches: 3. Germline-derived CDR1 and CDR2 are SGHTA and FQGTGA. This CDR3 region has 15 residues. CDR3 DNA sequence: TGTGCCAGCAGCCGAGGGACAGGGGCCTACAATGAGCAGTTCTTC. This gives the protein CASSRGTGAYNEQFF.